Listed below are T cell receptor beta chains from one sample, sequenced in a study of a mutant IDH1 vaccine in newly diagnosed glioma. The assay was immunoSEQ multiplex PCR, and TCRdb's table has in-frame clones only and misses some. The data hold around 63,000 clones, with around 92% observed a single time. This sample comprised PBMCs, obtained from a glioma patient treated with radiotherapy, temozolomide or both. The source is a man between 50 and 59 years old with glioma. The CDR3 runs from the conserved cysteine through the conserved F or W. A D gene is named only where the DNA matches it firmly.

cdr3_aa: CAARRGSYNEQFF; cdr3_nt: TGTGCCGCTAGGAGGGGTTCCTACAATGAGCAGTTCTTC; v_call: TRBV27; j_call: TRBJ2-1; d_call: -
cdr3_aa: CAWSVLGETYEQYF; cdr3_nt: TGTGCCTGGAGTGTACTTGGGGAAACCTACGAGCAGTACTTC; v_call: TRBV30; j_call: TRBJ2-7; d_call: -
cdr3_aa: CASSVGTGKNTGELFF; cdr3_nt: TGTGCCAGCAGCGTAGGGACAGGGAAGAACACCGGGGAGCTGTTTTTT; v_call: TRBV9; j_call: TRBJ2-2; d_call: TRBD1
cdr3_aa: CASSVGTDMQYF; cdr3_nt: TGTGCCAGCAGTGTCGGCACAGATATGCAGTATTTT; v_call: TRBV2; j_call: TRBJ2-3; d_call: -
cdr3_aa: CASGLGTARPDTEAFF; cdr3_nt: TGTGCCAGCGGCCTCGGGACAGCCCGTCCGGACACTGAAGCTTTCTTT; v_call: TRBV11-2; j_call: TRBJ1-1; d_call: TRBD1
cdr3_aa: CASRDRDSVSYEQYF; cdr3_nt: TGTGCCAGCAGGGACCGGGACAGCGTCTCCTACGAGCAGTACTTC; v_call: TRBV6-5; j_call: TRBJ2-7; d_call: TRBD1
cdr3_aa: CASTPGGGGSGEQFF; cdr3_nt: TGTGCCAGTACCCCCGGCGGTGGCGGGAGCGGTGAGCAGTTCTTC; v_call: TRBV19; j_call: TRBJ2-1; d_call: TRBD2
cdr3_aa: CASLGLADQETQYF; cdr3_nt: TGTGCCAGCCTGGGGCTAGCGGATCAAGAGACCCAGTACTTC; v_call: TRBV2; j_call: TRBJ2-5; d_call: TRBD2
cdr3_aa: CASSIRNNYGYTF; cdr3_nt: TGTGCCAGTAGTATCCGCAATAACTATGGCTACACCTTC; v_call: TRBV19; j_call: TRBJ1-2; d_call: -
cdr3_aa: CASSFKVLETYNEQFF; cdr3_nt: TGTGCCAGCAGCTTTAAAGTATTAGAAACCTACAATGAGCAGTTCTTC; v_call: TRBV11-2; j_call: TRBJ2-1; d_call: -
cdr3_aa: CASRWDRGRPEAFF; cdr3_nt: TGTGCCAGCAGGTGGGACAGGGGTCGTCCCGAAGCTTTCTTT; v_call: TRBV6-6; j_call: TRBJ1-1; d_call: TRBD1
cdr3_aa: CASSIGTTTTEQYF; cdr3_nt: TGTGCCAGTAGTATTGGGACTACTACCACCGAGCAGTACTTC; v_call: TRBV19; j_call: TRBJ2-7; d_call: TRBD2
cdr3_aa: CASSYGGTEAFF; cdr3_nt: TGTGCCAGCAGTTATGGGGGAACTGAAGCTTTCTTT; v_call: TRBV27; j_call: TRBJ1-1; d_call: -
cdr3_aa: CAWSSKQASHLGTNEKLFF; cdr3_nt: TGTGCCTGGAGCTCGAAGCAGGCGTCTCACCTAGGTACTAATGAAAAACTGTTTTTT; v_call: TRBV30; j_call: TRBJ1-4; d_call: -
cdr3_aa: CAWTITQSSGNTIYF; cdr3_nt: TGTGCCTGGACCATTACCCAGAGCTCTGGAAACACCATATATTTT; v_call: TRBV30; j_call: TRBJ1-3; d_call: -
cdr3_aa: CASSLEPLNEQYF; cdr3_nt: TGCGCCAGCAGCTTGGAGCCCTTAAACGAGCAGTACTTC; v_call: TRBV5-1; j_call: TRBJ2-7; d_call: -
cdr3_aa: CASSLKAAEYSGANVLTF; cdr3_nt: TGTGCCAGCAGCTTAAAGGCCGCGGAATACTCTGGGGCCAACGTCCTGACTTTC; v_call: TRBV11-2; j_call: TRBJ2-6; d_call: -
cdr3_aa: CASSQEEGASNQPQHF; cdr3_nt: TGTGCCAGCAGCCAAGAGGAGGGGGCGAGCAATCAGCCCCAGCATTTT; v_call: TRBV4-2; j_call: TRBJ1-5; d_call: TRBD1
cdr3_aa: CASSLLGNQGFTPYEQYF; cdr3_nt: TGTGCCAGCAGTTTATTGGGGAATCAGGGTTTTACACCCTACGAGCAGTACTTC; v_call: TRBV27; j_call: TRBJ2-7; d_call: -
cdr3_aa: CASRDGRTSGENEQFF; cdr3_nt: TGTGCCAGCAGAGATGGGCGGACTAGCGGGGAGAATGAGCAGTTCTTC; v_call: TRBV28; j_call: TRBJ2-1; d_call: TRBD2
cdr3_aa: CASRTGQLTETQYF; cdr3_nt: TGTGCCAGCAGAACGGGACAGCTCACAGAGACCCAGTACTTC; v_call: TRBV5-5; j_call: TRBJ2-5; d_call: TRBD1
cdr3_aa: CASSLAGARPYNEQFF; cdr3_nt: TGTGCCAGCAGCTTAGCTGGGGCTCGGCCCTACAATGAGCAGTTCTTC; v_call: TRBV7-8; j_call: TRBJ2-1; d_call: -
cdr3_aa: CASSELLGTGRYEQYF; cdr3_nt: TGCGCCAGCAGTGAGCTGCTCGGGACAGGGAGATACGAGCAGTACTTC; v_call: TRBV10-1; j_call: TRBJ2-7; d_call: TRBD1
cdr3_aa: CASSPGVQLFF; cdr3_nt: TGTGCCAGCAGCCCCGGTGTCCAACTGTTTTTT; v_call: TRBV28; j_call: TRBJ1-4; d_call: -
cdr3_aa: CSVEPWGTGPYEQYF; cdr3_nt: TGCAGCGTTGAACCCTGGGGGACAGGGCCCTACGAGCAGTACTTC; v_call: TRBV29-1; j_call: TRBJ2-7; d_call: TRBD1
cdr3_aa: CASSSLLYEQYF; cdr3_nt: TGTGCCAGCAGTTCCCTTCTCTACGAGCAGTACTTC; v_call: TRBV28; j_call: TRBJ2-7; d_call: -